These 5 T cell receptor beta chains were sequenced from one sample in a study of blood T cell repertoires in COVID-19. Measured with immunoSEQ multiplex PCR; TCRdb has only the in-frame clones, and not every one. The sample records a few hundred thousand clones, roughly 90% being singletons. The sequenced sample was PBMCs or T cells enriched from blood (not recorded which). The origin of the receptors is a woman aged 35 to 49 who had recovered from COVID-19.

This sequence joins TRBV27 and TRBJ2-2, with D maybe TRBD2 (5 bases). CDR1 MNHEY and CDR2 SMNVEV come from the germline V gene (reference sequence). V was shortened by 3 bases and J by 1 base, with 9 bases between the two germline ends. This CDR3 spans 15 amino acids. CDR3 in amino acids: CASSLQRMNTGELFF. The CDR3 DNA is TGTGCCAGCAGTTTGCAGCGGATGAACACCGGGGAGCTGTTTTTT.

This rearrangement joins TRBV11-3 to TRBJ1-4; 8 nucleotides line up with TRBD1. CDR3 length: 16 amino acids. The V segment lost 1 base and the J segment 7 bases; nucleotides outside the gene matches: 8. Germline lookup yields CDR1 SGHNT and CDR2 YENEEA. The CDR3 region is CASSLVAGGEGEKLFF. In DNA, the CDR3 is TGTGCCAGCAGCTTAGTTGCAGGGGGCGAGGGTGAAAAACTGTTTTTT.

V gene TRBV7-9 combines with J gene TRBJ2-1; TRBD2 matches 10 bases. Germline loops: CDR1 SEHNR, CDR2 FQNEAQ (reference sequence). Unmatched junction bases numbered 3, after V lost 6 bases and J lost 1 base. There are 15 residues in the CDR3. The DNA of the CDR3 is TGTGCCAGCAGTCGGACTAGCGGTTCCTACAATGAGCAGTTCTTC. Translated: CASSRTSGSYNEQFF.

This clone has more than one count but fewer than ten. This chain links TRBV27 with TRBJ1-1; 7 bases align to TRBD1. Per germline, CDR1 MNHEY and CDR2 SMNVEV (reference sequence). The CDR3 contains 14 residues. The J segment lost 10 bases and the V segment lost 5 bases, leaving 13 bases of the junction unmatched. CDR3 in amino acids: CASSQRGTASSAFF. In DNA form, the CDR3 reads TGTGCCAGCAGTCAACGGGGGACAGCGAGTTCAGCTTTCTTT.

This clone is a singleton in its sample. The chain is built from TRBV2 and TRBJ2-3; D may be TRBD2 (5 bases). The CDR3 contains 14 residues. CDR1 and CDR2 from the germline V gene are SNHLY and FYNNEI. V lost 8 bases and J 2 bases, leaving 14 bases between the germline ends. CDR3 in DNA: TGTGCCAGCCCCTCAGTGGGAGACACAGATACGCAGTATTTT. It specifies CASPSVGDTDTQYF.